Shown below are 5 T cell receptor beta chains from a single sample sequenced in a study of T-cell reconstitution after alpha-beta-depleted transplantation in children (dated by TCRdb to about 2016). To prepare the library, PCR was applied. Sequencing was performed on an Illumina HiSeq 2500. To normalize quantification of the TCRbeta repertoire, the TCR libraries were built with molecular barcoding that relied on unique molecular identifiers. The public reads were quality trimmed at Q25 with fastp and then assembled into clones with MiXCR by TCRdb, keeping productive beta chains. Each CDR3 protein appears once, grouped with its most common genes and DNA. This sample gives approximately 350,000 distinct CDR3 sequences in total; about a tenth of them show up just once. The ten largest clonotypes hold roughly 2.5% of the sample. This sample comprised PBMCs from the stem cell graft donor, obtained from the stem cell graft. Source of these receptors: a human donor who donated a stem cell graft to a child with acute lymphoblastic leukemia.

This chain connects TRBV11-3 to TRBJ2-2; D is possibly TRBD1 (6 bases). Trimming cost V 5 bases and J 4 bases, with 11 bases left between them. CDR1 is SGHNT, CDR2 YENEEA, per germline. The CDR3 contains 14 residues. The CDR3 region is CASSRDTSTGELFF. The CDR3 DNA is TGTGCCAGCAGCCGGGACACTAGCACCGGGGAGCTGTTTTTT.

This clonotype was seen a few times. The chain combines TRBV12-3 or TRBV12-4 with TRBJ1-3, with a weak D call TRBD1 (6 bases). This CDR3 has 16 residues. V dropped 5 bases and J dropped 1 base, with 15 bases sitting between them. The CDR3 nucleotides read TGTGCCAGCAGTCCCTTGTACAGGGATTCTGGAAACACCATATATTTT. Amino acids: CASSPLYRDSGNTIYF.

V and J are TRBV29-1 and TRBJ1-2, with no clear D. Trimming took 6 bases from V and 6 from J, leaving 11 bases between them. CDR1 and CDR2 from the germline V gene are SQVTM and ANQGSEA. This CDR3 has 11 amino acids. In DNA, the CDR3 is TGCAGCGTCATACGTGGGAATGGCTACACCTTC. It encodes CSVIRGNGYTF.

In this sample, this clonotype turned up many times. The chain joins TRBV4-2 to TRBJ2-2; D remains ambiguous. V lost 2 bases to trimming and J lost 8 bases, with 9 bases between them. Germline CDR1 reads LGHNA; CDR2 reads YNFKEQ. The CDR3 is made up of 13 amino acids. As DNA, the CDR3 is TGTGCCAGCAGCCAACACGAAACGGGGGAGCTGTTTTTT. Translated, it gives CASSQHETGELFF.

Only a few counts were recorded for this clonotype. The chain is built from TRBV19 and TRBJ2-1; no firm D call. The CDR3 is 15 residues long. Germline-derived CDR1 and CDR2 are LNHDA and SQIVND (reference sequence). The V end lost 4 bases, the J end lost 1 base, and 11 bases lay between the germline ends. The CDR3 DNA sequence: TGTGCCAGTAGTACAGGCCCATCTTCCTACAATGAGCAGTTCTTC. It specifies CASSTGPSSYNEQFF.